The sequence of this T cell receptor beta chain was determined in a study of OX40 agonist ivuxolimab in advanced cancers. Turning to the study itself: Patient treatment consisted of intravenous ivuxolimab administration every 2 weeks at 0.01 to 10 mg/kg. At 82.7% male, the cohort had a mean age of roughly 60 years, ranging from roughly 20 to 80.

Points from the study as a whole: Partial responders receiving 0.1-3.0 mg/kg showed among the lowest clonal expansion. The average count of expanded clones was higher among CD8+ T cells than among CD4+.

The protocol was immunoSEQ multiplex PCR, while the TCRdb copy is restricted to in-frame clones and leaves out a portion. The data contain under 50,000 clones, over 75% of them singletons. To note about this clone: Its target is not known.

This material consisted of CD4+ or CD8+ T cells sorted from blood, taken in a trial of the OX40 agonist ivuxolimab. This receptor was identified in an adult with an advanced solid tumor such as melanoma, head and neck, liver or kidney cancer.

The DNA for the CDR3 is TGTGCCAGCAGCTTATCCCTGCTAGCTGGGGCCAACGTCCTGACTTTC. Translating gives CASSLSLLAGANVLTF. V and J are TRBV7-9 and TRBJ2-6; the D is unclear. V lost 2 bases and J 2 bases, leaving 10 bases between the germline ends. The germline CDR1 and CDR2 sequences are SEHNR and FQNEAQ (reference sequence). The CDR3 extends over 16 amino acids.